Below, 32 T cell receptor beta chains from the same sample are listed, as sequenced in a study of early T cells in non-severe SARS-CoV-2 infection. TCRdb reprocessed the 5' RACE reads with MiXCR, giving one entry per CDR3 protein. Of about 69,000 distinct CDR3 sequences listed, roughly 13% are singletons. Sequenced material: whole blood. The receptors come from an adult who was a healthcare worker with PCR-confirmed SARS-CoV-2 infection or an uninfected control (not recorded which).

This clonotype was recorded a few times. The V gene is TRBV11-2, the J gene TRBJ1-2; tentatively, D is TRBD1 (6 bases). Germline V gene sequence: CDR1 SGHAT, CDR2 FQNNGV. The CDR3 extends over 14 amino acids. V lost 6 bases and J lost 7, with 18 bases in between. CDR3 sequence: CASSPNTGIPGYTF. CDR3 coding DNA: TGTGCCAGCAGTCCGAATACAGGGATCCCTGGCTACACCTTC.

The sample holds one count of this clonotype. The J gene is TRBJ2-2, the V gene TRBV12-5; 9 bases match TRBD1. The CDR3 extends over 16 amino acids. CDR1 and CDR2 from the germline V gene are LGHNT and FRNRAP. The V gene end was trimmed by 8 bases and the J gene end by 4 bases; junction bases not matched to a gene: 11. The CDR3 sequence is CASSTGTGRATGELFF. In DNA form, the CDR3 reads TGTGCTAGTTCCACCGGGACAGGGAGAGCCACCGGGGAGCTGTTTTTT.

This clonotype was counted at least ten times. This rearrangement joins TRBV7-2 to TRBJ2-1, with D uncertain. CDR1 SGHTA and CDR2 FQGNSA come from the germline V gene. Trimming left V 1 base short and J 12 bases short, with 7 bases between. CDR3 length: 11 residues. CDR3 coding DNA: TGTGCCAGCAGCTTAGTTGGTGGGCAGTTCTTC. It translates to CASSLVGGQFF.

The rearrangement links TRBV6-2 or TRBV6-3 to TRBJ1-5; TRBD1 matches 7 bases. The V segment lost 8 bases and the J segment 5 bases; nucleotides outside the gene matches: 9. The CDR3 is 14 residues long. CDR1 and CDR2 (germline): MNHEY, SVGEGT. CDR3 DNA sequence: TGTGCCAGCCGCAGGAGACAGGGTGATCAGCCCCAGCATTTT. Translation gives CASRRRQGDQPQHF.

This clonotype was counted at least ten times. V is TRBV20-1 and J is TRBJ2-2; possible D gene TRBD2, 6 bases. The CDR3 spans 14 residues. Germline V gene lookup returns CDR1 DFQATT and CDR2 SNEGSKA (reference sequence). V lost 0 bases, J lost 4 bases, and 9 bases lay in between. CDR3 sequence: CSARDRGTTGELFF. The DNA of the CDR3 is TGCAGTGCTAGAGATCGGGGGACCACCGGGGAGCTGTTTTTT.

This chain joins TRBV20-1 and TRBJ2-6, with a possible D match to TRBD1 (5 bases). Germline V gene lookup returns CDR1 DFQATT and CDR2 SNEGSKA (reference sequence). The CDR3 spans 14 residues. Between the trimmed V and J ends, which lost 5 bases and 0 bases, there was a span of 8 bases. The CDR3 DNA reads as TGCAGTGCTGGGGCAAACTCTGGGGCCAACGTCCTGACTTTC. Amino acids: CSAGANSGANVLTF.

The sample holds a few counts of this clonotype. This rearrangement joins TRBV4-1 to TRBJ1-1, with unresolved D. The CDR3 has 14 residues. V dropped 1 base and J dropped 3 bases, with 9 bases sitting between them. Germline assignment: CDR1 MGHRA and CDR2 YSYEKL. The CDR3 loop reads CASSQGRTDTEAFF. The CDR3 DNA follows: TGCGCCAGCAGCCAAGGCCGGACTGACACTGAAGCTTTCTTT.

This clonotype showed up just a few times. V gene TRBV6-5 combines with J gene TRBJ2-3, with D perhaps TRBD1 or TRBD2 (5 bases each). CDR3 length equals 15 residues. Germline CDR1 and CDR2: MNHEY and SVGAGI. V lost 2 bases and J lost 5, with 14 bases in between. For the CDR3, the DNA is TGTGCCAGCAGTTACGTCAGGGAGAGAAGAGATACGCAGTATTTT. Its translation: CASSYVRERRDTQYF.

The rearrangement links TRBV5-1 to TRBJ2-1; D is perhaps TRBD1 (5 bases). Germline loops: CDR1 SGHRS, CDR2 YFSETQ. This CDR3 comprises 13 residues. Trimming took 7 bases from V and 1 from J, leaving 9 bases between them. DNA for the CDR3: TGCGCCAGCGGAACAGGTTCCTACAATGAGCAGTTCTTC. It encodes CASGTGSYNEQFF. Full variable domain (remainder filled in from reference TRBV5-1 and TRBJ2-1): KAGVTQTPRYLIKTRGQQVTLSCSPISGHRSVSWYQQTPGQGLQFLFEYFSETQRNKGNFPGRFSGRQFSNSRSEMNVSTLELGDSALYLCASGTGSYNEQFFGPGTRLTVL.

This clonotype was recorded many times. V is TRBV6-5 and J is TRBJ2-3; D perhaps matches TRBD1 (6 bases). In germline, CDR1 is MNHEY, CDR2 SVGAGI. CDR3 length: 16 amino acids. Trimming shortened V by 0 bases and J by 0 bases, and 10 bases separated the two germline ends. The CDR3 here is CASSYSTGPSTDTQYF. The CDR3 DNA sequence: TGTGCCAGCAGTTACTCGACAGGACCGAGCACAGATACGCAGTATTTT.

The sample holds many counts of this clonotype. The chain carries TRBV6-6 and TRBJ2-7; D is possibly TRBD1 or TRBD2 (5 bases each). Germline V gene data show CDR1 as MNHNY and CDR2 as SVGAGI (reference sequence). The CDR3 loop spans 14 amino acids. Trimming took 2 bases from V and 2 from J, leaving 10 bases between them. The CDR3 nucleotides read TGTGCCAGCAGTTACCCGGGGCAGGCCTACGAGCAGTACTTC. This gives the protein CASSYPGQAYEQYF.

This clonotype has more than one count but fewer than ten. The rearrangement joins TRBV11-2 to TRBJ2-3; no definite D call. The length of the CDR3 is 14 residues. V dropped 0 bases and J dropped 7 bases, with 11 bases sitting between them. Germline-derived CDR1 and CDR2 are SGHAT and FQNNGV. The CDR3 region is CASSLDRLTNTQYF. The CDR3 coding sequence is TGTGCCAGCAGCTTAGATAGGTTGACAAATACGCAGTATTTT.

This clonotype was seen a handful of times. The chain has TRBV29-1 and TRBJ1-2; D is possibly TRBD1 (5 bases). This CDR3 is 13 amino acids long. The V end was cut by 4 bases, the J end by 4 bases, with 13 bases between. In germline, CDR1 is SQVTM, CDR2 ANQGSEA. CDR3 DNA: TGCAGCGTTGCCTTTCGACAGAGCTATGGCTACACCTTC. Translated: CSVAFRQSYGYTF.

This rearrangement joins TRBV28 to TRBJ2-7; 7 bases agree with TRBD1. Germline loops: CDR1 MDHEN, CDR2 SYDVKM. This CDR3 region has 14 residues. V lost 2 bases to trimming and J lost 6 bases; unmatched junction nucleotides: 7. CDR3: CASSLPPRGSEQYF. Written as DNA, the CDR3 is TGTGCCAGCAGTTTACCTCCCAGGGGGTCCGAGCAGTACTTC.

This clonotype was seen more than once but under ten times. The CDR3, as DNA: TGTGCCAGCAGCCAAGAAGGCCGAGGGACAGTTAACTATGGCTACACCTTC. Its protein product is CASSQEGRGTVNYGYTF. This chain uses TRBV4-2 with TRBJ1-2; TRBD1 matches at 7 bases. This CDR3 has 17 amino acids. The germline V gene encodes CDR1 LGHNA and CDR2 YNFKEQ. Losses at the gene ends were 0 bases for V and 1 base for J; bases not matched to a gene: 8.

This clonotype was picked up many times. In nucleotides, the CDR3 is TGTGCCAGCAGTGACGGGAGGAGCGTTCTCGCGAACACCGGGGAGCTGTTTTTT. Protein: CASSDGRSVLANTGELFF. The chain uses TRBV2 and TRBJ2-2, with TRBD2 identical over 7 bases. Germline-derived CDR1 and CDR2 are SNHLY and FYNNEI. The CDR3 runs to 18 residues. V lost 3 bases to trimming and J lost 0 bases; unmatched junction nucleotides: 10.

The rearrangement uses TRBV18 and TRBJ2-7, with TRBD1 matching 9 bases. The germline gives CDR1 KGHSH, CDR2 LQKENI. The ends lost 2 bases at V and 3 bases at J; junction bases unmatched: 5. This CDR3 comprises 15 residues. The CDR3 sequence is CASSPIRDRVYEQYF. CDR3 nucleotides: TGTGCCAGCTCACCAATCAGGGACAGGGTCTACGAGCAGTACTTC.

The gene calls are TRBV28 and TRBJ1-4, with 9 nucleotides matching TRBD1. The junction had 3 bases not matched to a gene; V was cut back by 5 bases and J by 8 bases. The CDR3 sequence is 13 residues long. Germline V gene data show CDR1 as MDHEN and CDR2 as SYDVKM. CDR3 sequence: CASSDRGKEKLFF. Written as DNA, the CDR3 is TGTGCCAGCAGTGACAGGGGGAAGGAAAAACTGTTTTTT.

V usage is TRBV7-9 and J usage is TRBJ1-2; the D is unclear. V lost 8 bases, J lost 3 bases, and 10 bases lay in between. The CDR3 has 12 amino acids. Germline lookup yields CDR1 SEHNR and CDR2 FQNEAQ (reference sequence). The CDR3, as DNA: TGTGCCAGCGCAGGCGAGTACTATGGCTACACCTTC. Translated, it gives CASAGEYYGYTF.

This clonotype appeared a single time. The chain is built from TRBV2 and TRBJ1-1; perhaps TRBD1 as D (5 bases). Deletions cut 3 bases from V and 1 base from J, with 15 bases between. In germline, CDR1 is SNHLY, CDR2 FYNNEI. The CDR3 is 16 residues long. The CDR3 DNA reads TGTGCCAGCAGTGATAGGGCGGGACTTTGGAACACTGAAGCTTTCTTT. Residues: CASSDRAGLWNTEAFF.

The genes are TRBV12-3 or TRBV12-4 and TRBJ1-2, with 10 bases identical to TRBD1. Germline trimming cut 2 bases from V and 8 bases from J; bases unmatched to any gene: 5. This CDR3 has 14 amino acids. The CDR3 bases are TGTGCCAGCAGTTTAAGACAGGGGGCGGGCGGCTACACCTTC. Encoded protein: CASSLRQGAGGYTF.

This chain joins TRBV5-1 and TRBJ2-1; possibly TRBD1 for D (6 bases). V lost 4 bases and J lost 5, with 13 bases in between. This CDR3 spans 14 amino acids. Germline assignment: CDR1 SGHRS and CDR2 YFSETQ. The CDR3 loop reads CASSVRDINNEQFF. CDR3 nucleotide sequence: TGCGCCAGCAGCGTTCGGGACATAAACAATGAGCAGTTCTTC.

The chain carries TRBV3-1 and TRBJ2-1; possibly TRBD1 or TRBD2 for D (5 bases each). CDR1 and CDR2 (germline): LGHDT, YNNKEL (reference sequence). V shed 1 base and J shed 0 bases, with 13 bases lying between them. The CDR3 consists of 17 residues. As DNA, the CDR3 is TGTGCCAGCAGCCAAGTGGTGGGGACCACCTCCTACAATGAGCAGTTCTTC. This gives the protein CASSQVVGTTSYNEQFF.

The genes are TRBV7-8 and TRBJ1-1; 8 positions match TRBD1. V gave up 1 base and J gave up 8 bases; unmatched junction bases: 9. The CDR3 is 15 residues long. Per the germline V gene, CDR1 is SGHVS and CDR2 is FQNEAQ. CDR3 region: CASSLELRGQGEAFF. The DNA for the CDR3 is TGTGCCAGCAGCTTAGAACTACGTGGACAGGGAGAAGCTTTCTTT.

V usage is TRBV5-4 and J usage is TRBJ2-5; TRBD1 agrees at 10 bases. Germline loops: CDR1 SGHNT, CDR2 YYREEE (reference sequence). CDR3 length equals 15 residues. Trimming removed 5 bases from V and 5 bases from J; junction bases left unmatched: 9. CDR3: CASRTDRGRVETQYF. The CDR3 DNA sequence: TGTGCCAGCAGGACCGACAGGGGGCGAGTGGAGACCCAGTACTTC. The full variable domain, with the rest looked up from reference TRBV5-4 and TRBJ2-5, is ETGVTQSPTHLIKTRGQQVTLRCSSQSGHNTVSWYQQALGQGPQFIFQYYREEENGRGNFPPRFSGLQFPNYSSELNVNALELDDSALYLCASRTDRGRVETQYFGPGTRLLVL.

The chain couples TRBV6-2 or TRBV6-3 to TRBJ1-4, with D unclear. Germline assignment: CDR1 MNHEY and CDR2 SVGEGT. This CDR3 region has 15 residues. V was clipped by 5 bases and J by 0 bases, with 10 bases between them. CDR3 nucleotide sequence: TGTGCCAGCAGTACCTTGACACCAACTAATGAAAAACTGTTTTTT. Encoded protein: CASSTLTPTNEKLFF.

CDR3 nucleotides: TGTGCCAGCAGCCATTCAACAGGGAGCTCTGGAAACACCATATATTTT. It encodes CASSHSTGSSGNTIYF. This sequence joins TRBV7-9 and TRBJ1-3; D possibly corresponds to TRBD1 (6 bases). Germline loops: CDR1 SEHNR, CDR2 FQNEAQ (reference sequence). The V end lost 5 bases, the J end lost 0 bases, and 14 bases lay between the germline ends. The CDR3 sequence is 16 residues long.

V usage is TRBV18 and J usage is TRBJ2-1; 11 nucleotides match TRBD2. Germline lookup yields CDR1 KGHSH and CDR2 LQKENI. Trimming removed 3 bases from V and 8 bases from J; junction bases left unmatched: 12. The CDR3 contains 17 residues. The CDR3, as DNA: TGTGCCAGCTCACCTCACGCCCTAGCGGGGGGCAATCATGAGCAGTTCTTC. It specifies CASSPHALAGGNHEQFF.

The chain employs TRBV4-2 and TRBJ2-1; tentatively, D is TRBD1 or TRBD2 (6 bases each). Per germline, CDR1 LGHNA and CDR2 YNFKEQ. The CDR3 contains 16 residues. V was pared by 1 base and J by 5 bases, with 15 bases between. The CDR3 loop is CASSQARGLKNNEQFF. CDR3 DNA: TGTGCCAGCAGCCAAGCCAGGGGACTGAAAAACAATGAGCAGTTCTTC.

The chain links TRBV3-1 to TRBJ2-1; TRBD1 agrees at 8 bases. The V gene's germline CDR1 is LGHDT and CDR2 YNNKEL (reference sequence). Trimming removed 1 base from V and 1 base from J; junction bases left unmatched: 6. This CDR3 comprises 17 residues. The CDR3 reads CASSQVAGQGSYNEQFF. The CDR3 DNA is TGTGCCAGCAGCCAAGTTGCCGGACAGGGATCCTACAATGAGCAGTTCTTC.

The J gene is TRBJ1-1, the V gene TRBV10-3; no firm D call. This CDR3 region has 11 residues. Between the trimmed V and J ends, which lost 4 bases and 9 bases, there was a span of 9 bases. CDR1 is ENHRY and CDR2 is SYGVKD in the germline V gene. CDR3 sequence (DNA): TGTGCCATCAGTGGAGCAGAGAAAGCTTTCTTT. It codes for CAISGAEKAFF.

The chain combines TRBV20-1 with TRBJ2-3, with 7 bases lining up with TRBD1. The J segment lost 4 bases and the V segment lost 5 bases, leaving 12 bases of the junction unmatched. There are 15 residues in the CDR3. Germline CDR1 DFQATT, CDR2 SNEGSKA (reference sequence). CDR3 region: CSAGGDSGGPDTQYF. The DNA of the CDR3 is TGCAGTGCTGGTGGGGACAGCGGCGGCCCAGATACGCAGTATTTT.